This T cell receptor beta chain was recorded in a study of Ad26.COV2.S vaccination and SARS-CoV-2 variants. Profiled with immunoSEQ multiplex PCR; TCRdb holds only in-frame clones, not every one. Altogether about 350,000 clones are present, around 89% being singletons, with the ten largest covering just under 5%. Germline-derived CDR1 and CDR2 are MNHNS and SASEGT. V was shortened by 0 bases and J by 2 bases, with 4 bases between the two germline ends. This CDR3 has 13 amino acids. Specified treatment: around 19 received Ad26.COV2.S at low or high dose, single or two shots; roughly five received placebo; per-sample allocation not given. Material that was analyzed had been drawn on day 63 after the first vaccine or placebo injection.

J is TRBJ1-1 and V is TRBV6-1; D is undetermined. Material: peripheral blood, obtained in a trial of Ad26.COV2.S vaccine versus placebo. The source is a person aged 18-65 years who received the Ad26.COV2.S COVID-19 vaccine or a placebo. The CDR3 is CASSEASNTEAFF. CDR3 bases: TGTGCCAGCAGTGAAGCGTCAAACACTGAAGCTTTCTTT.